These T cell receptor beta chains were read from a single sample in a study of T cells in localized non-small cell lung cancer. Profiling relied on immunoSEQ multiplex PCR, and the TCRdb table lists in-frame clones only, not all of them. Of 35,000 to 45,000 clones detected, 79% appear once; the ten largest clones hold approximately 30%. Sequenced material: PBMCs, taken before any cancer treatment. The receptors derive from a woman aged 40-69 years with stage II squamous cell lung carcinoma. CDR3s include the opening cysteine and the closing phenylalanine or tryptophan. A D gene is named only where the DNA matches it firmly. Clone size is shown for a subset of rows, as once, few, many or a class of expanded clone.

d_call,clone_size,v_call,j_call,cdr3_aa,cdr3_nt
.,.,TRBV27,TRBJ2-1,CASSSIAASSYNEQFF,TGTGCCAGCAGTTCTATAGCGGCAAGCTCCTACAATGAGCAGTTCTTC
.,.,TRBV27,TRBJ2-4,CASSFQTFQYF,TGTGCCAGCAGTTTTCAGACCTTTCAGTACTTC
.,few,TRBV11-2,TRBJ1-1,CASSLREVWTEAFF,TGTGCCAGCAGCTTACGGGAGGTTTGGACTGAAGCTTTCTTT
.,.,TRBV28,TRBJ2-1,CASSFGGGSYNEQFF,TGTGCCAGCAGTTTTGGGGGCGGGTCCTACAATGAGCAGTTCTTC
TRBD2,.,TRBV7-2,TRBJ2-7,CASSVLAEPAYEQYF,TGTGCCAGCAGCGTTCTAGCGGAACCTGCCTACGAGCAGTACTTC
.,.,TRBV7-8,TRBJ1-5,CASSLRYGPQHF,TGTGCCAGCAGCTTAAGATATGGGCCCCAGCATTTT
.,.,TRBV5-6,TRBJ2-7,CASSPGPGSYEQYF,TGTGCCAGCTCCCCCGGACCGGGTTCCTACGAGCAGTACTTC
.,.,TRBV7-9,TRBJ1-4,CASSPEGRAAEKLFF,TGTGCCAGCAGCCCGGAGGGCAGGGCTGCTGAAAAACTGTTTTTT
.,.,TRBV6-5,TRBJ1-2,CASCTNYYGYTF,TGTGCCAGCTGTACAAACTACTATGGCTACACCTTC
TRBD1,few,TRBV9,TRBJ2-1,CASSVVGRGSINEQFF,TGTGCCAGCAGCGTAGTAGGCAGGGGGTCAATCAATGAGCAGTTCTTC
.,.,TRBV7-9,TRBJ1-5,CASSLEAEVGNQPQHF,TGTGCCAGCAGCTTAGAGGCCGAGGTGGGAAATCAGCCCCAGCATTTT
.,.,TRBV11-2,TRBJ2-6,CATGANVLTF,TGTGCCACTGGGGCCAACGTCCTGACTTTC
.,.,TRBV19,TRBJ1-1,CASSIDRDTEAFF,TGTGCCAGTAGTATAGATCGGGACACTGAAGCTTTCTTT
.,.,TRBV12-1,TRBJ1-4,CASSPRPRGGELFF,TGTGCCAGCAGCCCCCGCCCCCGTGGGGGGGAACTGTTTTTT
.,.,TRBV27,TRBJ2-5,CASSFRAARGTQYF,TGTGCCAGCAGTTTCAGGGCCGCTAGGGGGACCCAGTACTTC
.,.,TRBV6-1,TRBJ2-3,CASSGAVGGTDTQYF,TGTGCCAGCAGTGGGGCGGTAGGAGGGACAGATACGCAGTATTTT
.,.,TRBV6-1,TRBJ1-2,CASSERSGYTGFRSYGYTF,TGTGCCAGCAGTGAAAGGAGTGGTTATACAGGCTTTCGGAGCTATGGCTACACCTTC
TRBD1,.,TRBV18,TRBJ2-5,CASSSGQGPEETQYF,TGTGCCAGCTCTTCAGGACAGGGTCCGGAAGAGACCCAGTACTTC
.,.,TRBV6-1,TRBJ2-3,CASSTGSTDTQYF,TGTGCCAGCAGTACAGGGAGCACAGATACGCAGTATTTT
TRBD1,.,TRBV5-8,TRBJ1-5,CASSPTGQGIQPQHF,TGTGCCAGCAGCCCCACGGGACAGGGAATTCAGCCCCAGCATTTT
.,.,TRBV18,TRBJ2-5,CASSPPSGETQYF,TGTGCCAGCTCACCACCGTCGGGTGAGACCCAGTACTTC
.,.,TRBV11-2,TRBJ1-1,CASSFGERNTEAFF,TGTGCCAGCAGCTTCGGGGAAAGGAACACTGAAGCTTTCTTT
.,few,TRBV5-6,TRBJ2-1,CASSPSPEIISYNEQFF,TGTGCCAGCAGCCCGTCTCCTGAAATCATCTCCTACAATGAGCAGTTCTTC
TRBD1,few,TRBV11-3,TRBJ2-3,CASSLGTGRVADTDTQYF,TGTGCCAGCAGCCTCGGGACAGGGAGGGTTGCGGACACAGATACGCAGTATTTT